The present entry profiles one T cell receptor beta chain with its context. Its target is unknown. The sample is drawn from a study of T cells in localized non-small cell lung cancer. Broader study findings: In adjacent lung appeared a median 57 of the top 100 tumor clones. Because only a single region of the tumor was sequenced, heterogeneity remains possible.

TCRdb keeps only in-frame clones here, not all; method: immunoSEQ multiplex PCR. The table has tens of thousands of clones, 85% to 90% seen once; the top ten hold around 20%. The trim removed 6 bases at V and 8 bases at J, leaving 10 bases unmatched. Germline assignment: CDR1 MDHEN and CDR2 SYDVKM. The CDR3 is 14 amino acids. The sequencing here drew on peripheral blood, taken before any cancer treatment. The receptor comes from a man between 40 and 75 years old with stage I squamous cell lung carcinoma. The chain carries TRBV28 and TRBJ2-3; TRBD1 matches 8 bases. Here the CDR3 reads CASSSPTGVGTQYF. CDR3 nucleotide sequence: TGTGCCAGCAGCAGCCCGACAGGGGTGGGTACGCAGTATTTT.